The T cell receptor beta chain under discussion was sequenced for a study of immune cell composition in non-small cell lung cancer. Study-wide background: Histologic subtype was mainly adenocarcinoma or squamous cell carcinoma.

As regards this clone: The antigen is not known.

V gave up 4 bases and J gave up 7 bases; unmatched junction bases: 8. CDR3 size: 15 residues. Germline CDR1 and CDR2: MGHRA and YSYEKL. TCRdb keeps only in-frame clones here, not all; method: immunoSEQ multiplex PCR. The table includes around 2,000 clones, approximately 69% detected once. Normal lung was taken at the farthest possible site, at least 3 cm from tumour. Study outcomes and limitations: In adenocarcinoma, maximal tumour-associated clone frequency tracked TIL tumour reactivity. Tumour TCR-beta clonality showed no significant link to smoking pack-years.

The chain recombines TRBV4-1 with TRBJ1-3, with 9 bases matching TRBD1. The TCR originated in a human donor with non-small cell lung cancer. The sample was non-adjacent lung tissue. The CDR3 nucleotides read TGCGCCAGCAGCCCAGGGACAGGGAATATGAACACCATATATTTT. The encoded protein is CASSPGTGNMNTIYF.